The 27 T cell receptor beta chains below all came from one sample that was sequenced in a study of spatial heterogeneity in lung cancer. From the 5' RACE reads, TCRdb called clonotypes with MiXCR, one entry per CDR3 protein. Found here are 4,600 or so distinct CDR3 sequences, roughly 30% of them singletons; the top ten hold around 39%. Sample time point: sample taken at primary tumor resection. Unsorted tumor, nontumor lung tissue or cryopreserved PBMC supplied the whole RNA. The material was PBMCs, obtained at surgery. All receptors come from a male donor with early-stage non-small cell lung cancer.

The chain is built from TRBV5-1 and TRBJ2-2; maybe TRBD2 (6 bases). Germline CDR1 reads SGHRS; CDR2 reads YFSETQ. CDR3 length: 16 amino acids. V dropped 4 bases and J dropped 1 base, with 14 bases sitting between them. In nucleotides, the CDR3 is TGCGCCAGCAGCGCCTCCGGGACTCGGAACACCGGGGAGCTGTTTTTT. Translating gives CASSASGTRNTGELFF.

By sample fraction, this clonotype is medium-sized. This sequence joins TRBV28 and TRBJ1-4, with D tentatively TRBD1 (5 bases). CDR3 length: 14 residues. The V and J ends lost 10 bases and 0 bases respectively, with 12 bases between them. CDR1 MDHEN and CDR2 SYDVKM come from the germline V gene. The CDR3 loop reads CATRDSTTNEKLFF. CDR3 coding DNA: TGTGCCACCCGGGACTCAACAACTAATGAAAAACTGTTTTTT.

This clonotype is medium-sized within its sample. The chain recombines TRBV12-3 or TRBV12-4 with TRBJ1-1; D gene ambiguous. Trimming stripped 5 bases from V and 4 bases from J, with 8 bases between. The CDR3 runs to 12 residues. The CDR3 sequence is CASSPGSTEAFF. The CDR3 DNA sequence: TGTGCCAGCAGTCCGGGGAGCACTGAAGCTTTCTTT.

This clonotype was detected a few times. V usage is TRBV25-1 and J usage is TRBJ1-1; D possibly corresponds to TRBD1 (5 bases). Per germline, CDR1 MGHDK and CDR2 SYGVNS. The CDR3 contains 14 residues. Trimming removed 3 bases at V and 3 bases at J, with 11 bases between. The CDR3 coding sequence is TGTGCCAGCAGTGACGGGGGTGTGGACACTGAAGCTTTCTTT. Amino acid sequence: CASSDGGVDTEAFF.

This clonotype is categorized as medium-sized (0.01 to 0.1%). V is TRBV7-2 and J is TRBJ1-1; D is uncertain. The V gene's germline CDR1 is SGHTA and CDR2 FQGNSA. The CDR3 runs 14 residues. V dropped 2 bases and J dropped 0 bases, with 7 bases sitting between them. The CDR3 loop reads CASSLFGLNTEAFF. The CDR3 region has the DNA TGTGCCAGCAGCTTATTCGGTCTGAACACTGAAGCTTTCTTT.

A few counts support this clonotype. The chain recombines TRBV20-1 with TRBJ2-3; TRBD2 might be the D (6 bases). The V and J ends lost 5 bases and 1 base respectively, with 10 bases between them. CDR3 length: 13 residues. Germline V gives CDR1 DFQATT, CDR2 SNEGSKA (reference sequence). DNA of the CDR3: TGCAGTGCTCAATCTAGCGGCACAGATACGCAGTATTTT. Its protein is CSAQSSGTDTQYF.

The V gene is TRBV7-3, the J gene TRBJ2-1; no definite D call. Germline CDR1 and CDR2: SGHTA and FQGTGA. The CDR3 extends over 14 amino acids. V was shortened by 5 bases and J by 3 bases, with 11 bases between the two germline ends. CDR3 nucleotide sequence: TGTGCCAGCAGCCCCACGACCAGCTACAATGAGCAGTTCTTC. As protein: CASSPTTSYNEQFF.

This clonotype came up many times. J is TRBJ2-7 and V is TRBV6-2 or TRBV6-3; 10 bases are shared with TRBD1. The junction had 8 bases not matched to a gene; V was cut back by 11 bases and J by 1 base. This CDR3 is built from 14 residues. Germline V lookup: CDR1 MNHEY, CDR2 SVGEGT. The CDR3 DNA reads TGTGCCGGGCGACCGGGACAGGGGTCCTACGAGCAGTACTTC. Its protein is CAGRPGQGSYEQYF.

In this sample, this clonotype turned up many times. The gene calls are TRBV5-1 and TRBJ2-7, with 7 bases lining up with TRBD1. Trimming cost V 1 base and J 6 bases; bases outside gene matches: 10. Germline V CDR1 and CDR2: SGHRS, YFSETQ. This CDR3 spans 15 amino acids. The CDR3 region is CASSLSLGQVGEQYF. DNA of the CDR3: TGCGCCAGCAGCTTGTCCCTCGGACAGGTGGGCGAGCAGTACTTC.

J is TRBJ1-1 and V is TRBV20-1, with a weak D call TRBD1 (6 bases). Germline V gene data show CDR1 as DFQATT and CDR2 as SNEGSKA (reference sequence). The CDR3 is 14 amino acids. The V end was cut by 3 bases, the J end by 0 bases, with 11 bases between. CDR3 amino acids: CSARDRFMNTEAFF. For the CDR3, the DNA is TGCAGTGCTAGGGACAGATTCATGAACACTGAAGCTTTCTTT.

This clonotype was found a few times. The junction departs from the called germline gene at one end, perhaps through a read error. V usage is TRBV27 and J usage is TRBJ1-1, with D perhaps matching TRBD1 (6 bases). Looked up from germline, CDR1 is MNHEY and CDR2 is SMNVEV (reference sequence). This CDR3 has 12 residues. In nucleotides, the CDR3 is TGTGCCAGCAGTTTACCCCGACAGGAAAGGACTTTT. As protein: CASSLPRQERTF.

The V and J genes are TRBV10-3 and TRBJ2-5, with TRBD1 identical over 11 bases. In germline, CDR1 is ENHRY, CDR2 SYGVKD. The CDR3 sequence is 15 residues long. V lost 6 bases and J lost 5; bases outside the gene matches: 8. The DNA for the CDR3 is TGTGCCATCAGCCCCGGACAGGGGGCGAAGGAGACCCAGTACTTC. As protein: CAISPGQGAKETQYF.

By share, this clonotype counts as medium-sized. The chain uses TRBV4-3 and TRBJ2-3; no reliable D call. Germline V gene lookup returns CDR1 LGHNA and CDR2 YSLEER. Trimming took off 0 bases at V and 2 bases at J, with 6 bases between the two ends. The CDR3 consists of 14 residues. CDR3 region: CASSQDSLTDTQYF. The CDR3 nucleotides read TGCGCCAGCAGCCAAGATAGCCTCACAGATACGCAGTATTTT.

V and J are TRBV5-1 and TRBJ2-1, with D uncertain. The CDR3 covers 15 residues. In germline, CDR1 is SGHRS, CDR2 YFSETQ. V was shortened by 0 bases and J by 1 base, with 8 bases between the two germline ends. CDR3 nucleotides: TGCGCCAGCAGCTTGGGTGGGGTATCCTACAATGAGCAGTTCTTC. Translation: CASSLGGVSYNEQFF.

The gene calls are TRBV28 and TRBJ2-3; D remains unclear. V lost 7 bases, J lost 6 bases, and 8 bases lay in between. Looked up from germline, CDR1 is MDHEN and CDR2 is SYDVKM. The CDR3 has 11 amino acids. The CDR3 DNA reads TGTGCCAGCAATCGGTTGGATACGCAGTATTTT. The encoded protein is CASNRLDTQYF.

V usage is TRBV18 and J usage is TRBJ1-2; D not certain. This CDR3 spans 13 amino acids. Trimming cost V 0 bases and J 2 bases, with 4 bases left between them. In germline, CDR1 is KGHSH, CDR2 LQKENI. This CDR3 reads CASSPPQNYGYTF. Written as DNA, the CDR3 is TGTGCCAGCTCACCACCCCAGAACTATGGCTACACCTTC.

This clonotype is medium-sized. The chain recombines TRBV28 with TRBJ2-5; TRBD1 is a possible D gene (7 bases). The length of the CDR3 is 16 residues. Germline V gives CDR1 MDHEN, CDR2 SYDVKM. With 5 bases removed from V and 5 bases from J, the gap between germline ends came to 21 bases. The CDR3 DNA reads TGTGCCAGCAGTGCCGGCGGGACAGTGGTATTGGAGACCCAGTACTTC. Protein product: CASSAGGTVVLETQYF.

V gene TRBV20-1 combines with J gene TRBJ2-7; TRBD1 agrees at 8 bases. Germline CDR1 reads DFQATT; CDR2 reads SNEGSKA (reference sequence). V was clipped by 3 bases and J by 0 bases; unmatched bases: 1. This CDR3 has 13 amino acids. The DNA for the CDR3 is TGCAGTGCTAGTACAGGGGGCTCCTACGAGCAGTACTTC. This codes for CSASTGGSYEQYF.

By proportion, this clonotype is large. This chain joins TRBV11-1 and TRBJ1-1; tentatively, D is TRBD1 (5 bases). V was clipped by 2 bases and J by 2 bases, with 12 bases between them. The CDR3 totals 15 residues. Germline lookup yields CDR1 SGHAT and CDR2 FQDESV (reference sequence). CDR3 amino acids: CASSLRAGRNTEAFF. The DNA of the CDR3 is TGTGCCAGCAGCTTACGGGCAGGGAGAAACACTGAAGCTTTCTTT.

This clonotype was counted a few times. The J gene is TRBJ1-4, the V gene TRBV30; 11 positions agree with TRBD1. The CDR3 is 14 amino acids. Germline V gene sequence: CDR1 GTSNPN, CDR2 SVGIG (reference sequence). Trimming at V came to 8 bases and at J to 8 bases, leaving 10 bases not matched to a gene. The CDR3, as DNA: TGTGCCCGCGGACAGGGGGCGGTGCGAGAAAAACTGTTTTTT. It yields the protein CARGQGAVREKLFF.

This clonotype is medium-sized in the sample. The V call is TRBV7-2, the J call TRBJ2-3; D is uncertain. Trimming shortened V by 3 bases and J by 7 bases, and 5 bases separated the two germline ends. This CDR3 has 11 amino acids. Germline V gene sequence: CDR1 SGHTA, CDR2 FQGNSA. CDR3 sequence reads: CASSLANTQYF. The CDR3, as DNA: TGTGCCAGCAGCTTGGCTAATACGCAGTATTTT.

Many counts were recorded for this clonotype. V and J are TRBV7-2 and TRBJ2-1; D possibly corresponds to TRBD2 (5 bases). V was cut by 3 bases and J by 7 bases, with 13 bases left in between. Germline V lookup: CDR1 SGHTA, CDR2 FQGNSA. The CDR3 spans 14 residues. CDR3 in DNA: TGTGCCAGCAGCTTCGGGCGGGTTATAAATGAGCAGTTCTTC. Translation gives CASSFGRVINEQFF.

J is TRBJ2-1 and V is TRBV29-1; no definite D call. The CDR3 spans 11 residues. CDR1 is SQVTM and CDR2 is ANQGSEA in the germline V gene. The V gene lost 8 bases and the J gene lost 9 bases, with 14 bases spanning the gap. In nucleotides, the CDR3 is TGCAGCTTTCGTAGGAGTAGTGAGCAGTTCTTC. Protein: CSFRRSSEQFF.

As to this clonotype: This CDR3 fails to terminate in the conserved phenylalanine or tryptophan, so it likely reflects a read error. CDR3 in amino acids: CSAVGQRNTEAFL. The CDR3 coding sequence is TGCAGCGCCGTGGGACAGAGGAACACTGAAGCTTTCTTA. The chain links TRBV29-1 to TRBJ1-1; 7 positions agree with TRBD1. V trimming: 7 bases; J trimming: 1 base; junction bases outside the gene matches: 6. The germline V gene encodes CDR1 SQVTM and CDR2 ANQGSEA. The CDR3 has 13 residues.

In this sample, this clonotype turned up a few times. The chain links TRBV9 to TRBJ2-2, with TRBD2 as a possible D gene (6 bases). CDR1 and CDR2 from the germline V gene are SGDLS and YYNGEE. The CDR3 length is 17 residues. V was clipped by 3 bases and J by 4 bases, with 19 bases between them. The CDR3 is CASSDVRGVGGTGELFF. CDR3 DNA sequence: TGTGCCAGCAGCGATGTCCGGGGAGTCGGGGGCACCGGGGAGCTGTTTTTT.

The chain has TRBV14 and TRBJ2-7; 12 bases match TRBD2. The ends lost 4 bases at V and 4 bases at J; junction bases unmatched: 5. CDR3 size: 15 residues. The germline CDR1 and CDR2 sequences are SGHDN and FVKESK. The CDR3 nucleotides read TGTGCCAGCAGCCTTGGACTAGCGGGACTTTACGAGCAGTACTTC. Its protein is CASSLGLAGLYEQYF.

The rearrangement uses TRBV7-9 and TRBJ1-1; 9 nucleotides match TRBD1. The V segment lost 4 bases and the J segment 12 bases; nucleotides outside the gene matches: 3. Germline CDR1 reads SEHNR; CDR2 reads FQNEAQ (reference sequence). The length of the CDR3 is 11 residues. The CDR3 nucleotides are TGTGCCAGCAGCTGGACAGGGGAAACTTTCTTT. This translates into CASSWTGETFF.